A single sample is the source of the 27 T cell receptor beta chains below, sequenced in a study of CD8 T cells in Susac syndrome. Reverse transcription of roughly 0.45 to 1 ug RNA was performed with random hexamers. TCRdb independently ran MiXCR on the immunoSEQ multiplex PCR reads; one entry per CDR3 protein. Counted here are approximately 94,000 distinct CDR3 sequences, about 95% occurring once; the ten biggest clones make up approximately 0.3%. Sequencing used CD8+ T cells from PBMCs. These receptors originate from a human donor with Susac syndrome.

This chain uses TRBV29-1 with TRBJ2-1; TRBD2 matches 9 bases. From germline, CDR1 is SQVTM and CDR2 ANQGSEA. The CDR3 consists of 15 residues. The ends lost 5 bases at V and 9 bases at J; junction bases unmatched: 14. In DNA form, the CDR3 reads TGCAGCGTTCCACTTCGGGCGGGAGGGCCCGGTGAGCAGTTCTTC. Protein sequence: CSVPLRAGGPGEQFF.

V gene TRBV15 combines with J gene TRBJ2-7, with 7 nucleotides matching TRBD2. The CDR3 covers 16 residues. Losses at the gene ends were 1 base for V and 2 bases for J; bases not matched to a gene: 8. The germline V gene encodes CDR1 LNHNV and CDR2 YYDKDF (reference sequence). The CDR3 nucleotides are TGTGCCACCAGCAGAGTTCCCAGCGGGGAACCCTACGAGCAGTACTTC. Its protein is CATSRVPSGEPYEQYF.

This chain uses TRBV7-6 with TRBJ1-5, with D hard to call. V was trimmed by 1 base and J by 7 bases, leaving 5 bases between them. This CDR3 has 12 amino acids. Per germline, CDR1 SGHVS and CDR2 FNYEAQ. CDR3: CASSLVPQPQHF. CDR3 DNA sequence: TGTGCCAGCAGCTTAGTTCCCCAGCCCCAGCATTTT. Full variable domain (remainder filled in from reference TRBV7-6 and TRBJ1-5): GAGVSQSPRYKVTKRGQDVALRCDPISGHVSLYWYRQALGQGPEFLTYFNYEAQQDKSGLPNDRFSAERPEGSISTLTIQRTEQRDSAMYRCASSLVPQPQHFGDGTRLSIL.

This rearrangement joins TRBV6-5 to TRBJ2-7; 11 bases are shared with TRBD1. The germline CDR1 and CDR2 sequences are MNHEY and SVGAGI. The CDR3 spans 17 residues. Trimming cost V 2 bases and J 4 bases; bases outside gene matches: 10. CDR3 coding DNA: TGTGCCAGCAGTTACCAAGACCCGGGACAGGGGGTTTACGAGCAGTACTTC. Amino acids: CASSYQDPGQGVYEQYF.

The chain employs TRBV29-1 and TRBJ1-2; tentatively, D is TRBD1 (5 bases). This CDR3 region has 17 residues. V shed 0 bases and J shed 4 bases, with 21 bases lying between them. Germline CDR1 SQVTM, CDR2 ANQGSEA. CDR3 residues: CSVEDGRAEQEGYGYTF. The CDR3 region has the DNA TGCAGCGTTGAAGATGGTCGGGCGGAACAGGAAGGCTATGGCTACACCTTC.

CDR3 region: CASSKACAAYEQYF. The CDR3 region has the DNA TGTGCCAGCAGCAAAGCCTGTGCAGCCTACGAGCAGTACTTC. This rearrangement joins TRBV21-1 to TRBJ2-7. TRBV21-1 is marked as a pseudogene. This CDR3 has 14 residues.

This clonotype showed up just a few times. The rearrangement joins TRBV7-9 to TRBJ2-1, with a possible D match to TRBD2 (5 bases). The CDR3 loop spans 13 amino acids. The germline gives CDR1 SEHNR, CDR2 FQNEAQ (reference sequence). The V gene lost 4 bases and the J gene lost 4 bases, with 8 bases spanning the gap. The CDR3 DNA reads TGTGCCAGCAGCTCTACGGGATACAATGAGCAGTTCTTC. Translating it yields CASSSTGYNEQFF.

This clonotype has only one observation. This sequence joins TRBV7-9 and TRBJ1-5; no clear D. Germline CDR1 reads SEHNR; CDR2 reads FQNEAQ (reference sequence). Trimming stripped 5 bases from V and 8 bases from J, with 10 bases between. CDR3 length equals 12 residues. This CDR3 is CASSDDHKPQHF. In nucleotides, the CDR3 is TGTGCCAGCAGCGACGACCACAAGCCCCAGCATTTT.

This chain connects TRBV12-3 or TRBV12-4 to TRBJ1-6, with D perhaps matching TRBD1 (5 bases). Trimming took off 5 bases at V and 5 bases at J, with 7 bases between the two ends. CDR3 length: 13 amino acids. CDR3 DNA sequence: TGTGCCAGCAGTGGGACCGATAATTCACCCCTCCACTTT. Translating gives CASSGTDNSPLHF.

The chain combines TRBV11-1 with TRBJ2-5; D not certain. Germline V lookup: CDR1 SGHAT, CDR2 FQDESV (reference sequence). The CDR3 has 14 residues. Trimming shortened V by 5 bases and J by 5 bases, and 15 bases separated the two germline ends. DNA of the CDR3: TGTGCCAGCAGCGTTAGGCCCTCGGCGGAGACCCAGTACTTC. Its translation is CASSVRPSAETQYF.

The V call is TRBV20-1, the J call TRBJ2-5, with 8 bases identical to TRBD2. CDR3 size: 14 residues. CDR1 is DFQATT and CDR2 is SNEGSKA in the germline V gene (reference sequence). Losses at the gene ends were 3 bases for V and 5 bases for J; bases not matched to a gene: 8. The CDR3 sequence is CSARAGGYGETQYF. DNA for the CDR3: TGCAGTGCTAGGGCGGGAGGATACGGCGAGACCCAGTACTTC.

This chain uses TRBV10-3 with TRBJ1-2; D perhaps matches TRBD1 (5 bases). The CDR3 is made up of 16 amino acids. CDR1 is ENHRY, CDR2 SYGVKD, per germline. Trimming left V 10 bases short and J 6 bases short, with 27 bases between. This CDR3 is CATHGRDFLLLDGYTF. DNA of the CDR3: TGTGCCACTCATGGCCGGGACTTCTTGCTGCTAGATGGCTACACCTTC.

The genes are TRBV28 and TRBJ2-4, with unresolved D. Germline CDR1 MDHEN, CDR2 SYDVKM. Between the trimmed V and J ends, which lost 5 bases and 8 bases, there was a span of 22 bases. This CDR3 has 16 residues. CDR3 in amino acids: CASSRLDGRTRDIQYF. The CDR3 DNA sequence: TGTGCCAGCAGTCGTCTGGACGGGCGAACTCGGGACATTCAGTACTTC.

The chain combines TRBV4-1 with TRBJ2-5; D gene unclear. Germline V gives CDR1 MGHRA, CDR2 YSYEKL. CDR3 length equals 14 residues. Trimming took off 2 bases at V and 0 bases at J, with 7 bases between the two ends. Here the CDR3 reads CASSQTPYQETQYF. CDR3 nucleotides: TGCGCCAGCAGCCAAACGCCGTACCAAGAGACCCAGTACTTC.

A note on this clonotype: One end of the junction does not line up with germline, which may come from a read error. This chain uses TRBV29-1 with TRBJ1-2, with 7 nucleotides matching TRBD1. The CDR3 covers 11 residues. Germline CDR1 is SQVTM and CDR2 is ANQGSEA. CDR3 amino acids: CSVEDREGYTF. In nucleotides, the CDR3 is TGCAGCGTAGAAGACAGGGAAGGCTACACCTTC.

J is TRBJ1-2 and V is TRBV9; no clear D. Trimming removed 4 bases from V and 5 bases from J, with 6 bases in between. Germline values: CDR1 SGDLS, CDR2 YYNGEE. The CDR3 runs to 11 residues. CDR3 region: CASSTYYGYTF. Here the CDR3 DNA reads TGTGCCAGCAGCACCTATTATGGCTACACCTTC.

This rearrangement joins TRBV3-1 to TRBJ2-1, with unresolved D. Germline CDR1 is LGHDT and CDR2 is YNNKEL (reference sequence). With 0 bases removed from V and 5 bases from J, the gap between germline ends came to 20 bases. The CDR3 contains 18 residues. CDR3 sequence (DNA): TGTGCCAGCAGCCAAGACCCCCAGCTCGTGTTCCATCACAATGAGCAGTTCTTC. Encoded protein: CASSQDPQLVFHHNEQFF.

The chain combines TRBV18 with TRBJ1-3, with 7 nucleotides matching TRBD1. V lost 2 bases and J lost 0; bases outside the gene matches: 1. CDR1 is KGHSH, CDR2 LQKENI, per germline. The CDR3 has 15 residues. The CDR3 protein is CASSPGQVSGNTIYF. The CDR3 DNA reads as TGTGCCAGCTCACCAGGACAGGTCTCTGGAAACACCATATATTTT.

This clonotype was picked up a small number of times. The chain employs TRBV6-2 or TRBV6-3 and TRBJ2-3; 8 bases line up with TRBD2. With 0 bases clipped from V and 0 bases from J, the junction kept 2 bases outside the gene matches. Germline V CDR1 and CDR2: MNHEY, SVGEGT. The CDR3 is made up of 16 amino acids. The CDR3 sequence is CASSYSERESTDTQYF. The CDR3, as DNA: TGTGCCAGCAGTTACTCAGAGCGGGAGAGCACAGATACGCAGTATTTT.

The CDR3 is CSVALLAGGTTDTQYF. In nucleotides, the CDR3 is TGCAGCGTTGCCCTCCTAGCGGGAGGCACCACAGATACGCAGTATTTT. V usage is TRBV29-1 and J usage is TRBJ2-3; TRBD2 matches 11 bases. Germline V lookup: CDR1 SQVTM, CDR2 ANQGSEA. This CDR3 comprises 16 residues. The V gene end was trimmed by 4 bases and the J gene end by 2 bases; junction bases not matched to a gene: 8.

This rearrangement joins TRBV11-2 to TRBJ1-3; no firm D call. CDR3 length: 12 amino acids. The germline gives CDR1 SGHAT, CDR2 FQNNGV. The germline V and J ends were trimmed by 6 bases and 0 bases, with 3 bases remaining between them. The CDR3 protein is CASRLSGNTIYF. As DNA, the CDR3 is TGTGCCAGCAGGCTCTCTGGAAACACCATATATTTT.

The chain employs TRBV20-1 and TRBJ2-7; D tentatively fits TRBD1 or TRBD2 (5 bases each). The CDR3 is made up of 13 amino acids. CDR1 DFQATT and CDR2 SNEGSKA come from the germline V gene (reference sequence). V lost 6 bases, J lost 2 bases, and 14 bases lay in between. The CDR3 bases are TGCAGTGCCCACCGGGGCGAACCCTACGAGCAGTACTTC. It yields the protein CSAHRGEPYEQYF.

J is TRBJ2-7 and V is TRBV15, with D uncertain. The CDR3 has 12 residues. Trimming stripped 0 bases from V and 8 bases from J, with 8 bases between. Germline CDR1 reads LNHNV; CDR2 reads YYDKDF (reference sequence). CDR3 sequence (DNA): TGTGCCACCAGCAGAGATTCAGAGAAGCAGTACTTC. As protein: CATSRDSEKQYF.

The chain uses TRBV4-2 and TRBJ2-1; D gene uncertain. Germline assignment: CDR1 LGHNA and CDR2 YNFKEQ. The CDR3 covers 12 residues. V was pared by 3 bases and J by 8 bases, with 8 bases between. CDR3 sequence (DNA): TGTGCCAGCAGCCACCTAGGCGATGAGCAGTTCTTC. Encoded protein: CASSHLGDEQFF.

The chain carries TRBV20-1 and TRBJ1-1; D call uncertain. CDR3 size: 14 residues. Germline lookup yields CDR1 DFQATT and CDR2 SNEGSKA (reference sequence). The V and J ends lost 4 bases and 1 base respectively, with 13 bases between them. The CDR3 region is CSANPAATNTEAFF. The CDR3 DNA reads as TGCAGTGCTAACCCCGCGGCTACGAACACTGAAGCTTTCTTT.

The chain joins TRBV5-6 to TRBJ2-2, with D maybe TRBD2 (6 bases). The germline V gene encodes CDR1 SGHDT and CDR2 YYEEEE. With 3 bases removed from V and 2 bases from J, the gap between germline ends came to 17 bases. This CDR3 spans 17 amino acids. The CDR3 sequence: CASSWSPLATNTGELFF. The CDR3 DNA is TGTGCCAGCAGCTGGAGCCCCCTAGCGACCAACACCGGGGAGCTGTTTTTT.

The sample holds a few counts of this clonotype. The chain carries TRBV12-3 or TRBV12-4 and TRBJ1-5, with TRBD1 as a possible D gene (5 bases). The CDR3 runs to 13 residues. Trimming pared 2 bases from V and 7 bases from J, leaving 9 bases between. Here the CDR3 reads CASSLTGDQPQHF. CDR3 coding DNA: TGTGCCAGCAGTTTAACGGGGGACCAGCCCCAGCATTTT.